The clone carrying this T cell receptor beta chain was seen more than once but under ten times. The data were obtained in a study of sequential checkpoint blockade in melanoma. TCRdb's table, derived via immunoSEQ multiplex PCR, lists solely in-frame clones and lacks some. The sample has some 20,000 clones, 80% to 90% seen once. The treatment: randomized to nivolumab then ipilimumab (arm A) or the reverse (arm B). The J segment lost 4 bases and the V segment lost 1 base, leaving 6 bases of the junction unmatched. The germline CDR1 and CDR2 sequences are MNHNS and SASEGT. This CDR3 is 16 amino acids long.

The sequence derives from a human donor with melanoma. The chain recombines TRBV6-1 with TRBJ1-5; 8 nucleotides agree with TRBD1. This specimen was CD8+ T cells sorted from blood (inferred from file names), taken from a patient given nivolumab and ipilimumab in sequence. CDR3 DNA: TGTGCCAGCAGTGAAGACTCCGGGACAGGTAATCAGCCCCAGCATTTT. Translated, it gives CASSEDSGTGNQPQHF.